Below are 22 T cell receptor beta chains sequenced from a single sample in a study of blood T cells in healthy people across ages (dated by TCRdb to between 2014 and 2017). The receptor library was made with 5' RACE. TCRdb lists the instrument as Illumina HiSeq 2500. A second PCR of roughly 6 to 12 cycles was performed with a sample-barcoded 5' primer and a J-beta primer mix. Using fastp trimming at Q25 and MiXCR clonotype assembly, TCRdb reanalyzed the public sequencing data and kept in-frame beta chains. Rows with a matching CDR3 protein are joined into one entry that keeps the most common DNA and genes. For this sample there are approximately 1.5 million distinct CDR3 sequences; roughly 43% appear just once. The ten biggest clones cover approximately 4% of the sample. The sample consisted of blood. The receptor set was obtained from a woman aged 18-30 years in good health.

A note on this clonotype: A junction boundary mismatches the germline segment, possibly from a read error. This chain uses TRBV4-3 with TRBJ2-3; a weak D match, TRBD2 (5 bases). Germline V gene data show CDR1 as LGHNA and CDR2 as YSLEER. The CDR3 is 17 residues long. The DNA for the CDR3 is TGCTCCAGCAGCCAAGTTTGGGCTAGCTCCATCACAGATACGCAGTATTTT. Protein: CSSSQVWASSITDTQYF.

CDR3 bases: TGTGCCAGCAGTCCGGGACAGCAAATTGGCAGCGGCTACACCTTC. This encodes CASSPGQQIGSGYTF. The chain uses TRBV6-1 and TRBJ1-2; the match to TRBD1 covers 7 bases. The ends lost 5 bases at V and 8 bases at J; junction bases unmatched: 14. Germline CDR1 and CDR2: MNHNS and SASEGT. The CDR3 consists of 15 residues.

The chain is built from TRBV5-5 and TRBJ1-2; maybe TRBD1 (6 bases). Germline CDR1 SGHKS, CDR2 YYEKEE (reference sequence). The CDR3 runs to 15 residues. Trimming stripped 0 bases from V and 4 bases from J, with 13 bases between. The CDR3 here is CASSLETGRGYGYTF. CDR3 in DNA: TGTGCCAGCAGCTTGGAGACAGGTCGAGGCTATGGCTACACCTTC.

Only one count was recorded for this clonotype. V gene TRBV5-1 combines with J gene TRBJ2-7; D not resolved. CDR1 and CDR2 (germline): SGHRS, YFSETQ. Deletions cut 2 bases from V and 7 bases from J, with 13 bases between. CDR3 size: 13 residues. CDR3 loop: CASSFPGFDEQYF. DNA for the CDR3: TGCGCCAGCAGCTTCCCCGGATTCGATGAGCAGTACTTC.

This clonotype has a single count. The gene calls are TRBV7-9 and TRBJ2-3; 7 positions agree with TRBD2. The CDR3 runs 13 residues. J lost 7 bases, V lost 10 bases, and 11 bases had no gene match. CDR1 is SEHNR and CDR2 is FQNEAQ in the germline V gene (reference sequence). Here the CDR3 reads CATGSGIGHTQYF. Here the CDR3 DNA reads TGTGCCACCGGGAGCGGGATTGGTCATACGCAGTATTTT.

To note about this clonotype: One junction end does not reproduce the germline sequence, and a read error may be involved. The rearrangement joins TRBV24-1 to TRBJ2-5, with 12 nucleotides matching TRBD2. This CDR3 is built from 16 residues. Germline-derived CDR1 and CDR2 are KGHDR and SFDVKD. The CDR3 bases are TGTGCCACCAGTGACGGACTAGCGGGAAACCAAGAAACCCAGTACTTC. Residues: CATSDGLAGNQETQYF.

The CDR3 protein is CASRTNSGRRNYEQYF. The DNA for the CDR3 is TGTGCCAGCAGGACAAATAGCGGGAGGAGGAACTACGAGCAGTACTTC. The rearrangement joins TRBV12-3 or TRBV12-4 to TRBJ2-7; 10 positions match TRBD2. The CDR3 totals 16 residues. The junction had 11 bases not matched to a gene; V was cut back by 6 bases and J by 3 bases.

This clonotype was seen a few times. J is TRBJ1-1 and V is TRBV4-2, with TRBD1 as a possible D gene (5 bases). Germline CDR1 is LGHNA and CDR2 is YNFKEQ. V gave up 4 bases and J gave up 4 bases, with 22 bases separating them. CDR3 length: 17 amino acids. CDR3 DNA: TGTGCCAGCAGCCCCCACGGGGGAGGGCTGGAGGGCACTGAAGCTTTCTTT. This codes for CASSPHGGGLEGTEAFF.

The V call is TRBV9, the J call TRBJ2-1; 8 bases are shared with TRBD2. Germline V gene data show CDR1 as SGDLS and CDR2 as YYNGEE. This CDR3 comprises 15 residues. The V segment lost 1 base and the J segment 9 bases; nucleotides outside the gene matches: 9. CDR3 sequence: CASSVTSGDGIEQFF. As DNA, the CDR3 is TGTGCCAGCAGCGTAACTAGCGGCGACGGTATTGAGCAGTTCTTC.

This clonotype was seen only once. The chain recombines TRBV14 with TRBJ2-7; 7 bases are a match to TRBD2. Looked up from germline, CDR1 is SGHDN and CDR2 is FVKESK. The CDR3 loop spans 14 amino acids. The trim removed 4 bases at V and 3 bases at J, leaving 6 bases unmatched. CDR3 region: CASSRGLSIYEQYF. CDR3 bases: TGTGCCAGCAGCCGGGGACTATCGATCTACGAGCAGTACTTC.

This clonotype was observed a handful of times. The chain employs TRBV18 and TRBJ2-5; perhaps TRBD2 as D (6 bases). The CDR3 sequence is 13 residues long. The germline CDR1 and CDR2 sequences are KGHSH and LQKENI. Trimming left V 6 bases short and J 11 bases short, with 19 bases between. The CDR3 sequence is CASSGLHNYEQYF. CDR3 sequence (DNA): TGTGCCAGCTCGGGACTTCATAATTATGAGCAGTACTTC.

This sequence joins TRBV20-1 and TRBJ1-2; D is possibly TRBD1 (5 bases). The V and J ends lost 0 bases and 4 bases respectively, with 15 bases between them. This CDR3 contains 15 residues. The germline CDR1 and CDR2 sequences are DFQATT and SNEGSKA (reference sequence). The CDR3 DNA follows: TGCAGTGCTAGAGATTTGGGCAGGGCGACCTATGGCTACACCTTC. Encoded protein: CSARDLGRATYGYTF.

V and J are TRBV6-7 and TRBJ1-2; 7 nucleotides line up with TRBD1. TRBV6-7 belongs to the ORF category, with a function that is uncertain. The V and J ends lost 6 bases and 7 bases, in that order; junction bases with no gene match: 2. CDR3 length: 11 amino acids. The CDR3 here is CASRDRAGYTF. The CDR3 DNA is TGTGCCAGCAGAGACAGGGCTGGCTACACCTTC.

The chain joins TRBV25-1 to TRBJ1-5, with a possible D match to TRBD1 (5 bases). Germline V gives CDR1 MGHDK, CDR2 SYGVNS. The CDR3 runs to 16 residues. The V and J ends lost 2 bases and 3 bases respectively, with 14 bases between them. CDR3 residues: CASSERGGGNNQPQHF. CDR3 bases: TGTGCCAGCAGTGAAAGGGGCGGGGGGAACAATCAGCCCCAGCATTTT.

The chain is built from TRBV27 and TRBJ2-1, with TRBD2 matching over 7 bases. The J call is in doubt because the DNA end fits TRBJ2-7 better. The length of the CDR3 is 14 residues. The V gene's germline CDR1 is MNHEY and CDR2 SMNVEV (reference sequence). For the CDR3, the DNA is TGTGCCAGCAGTCCCGGGACTATGGGTAATGAGCAGTACTTC. Its protein product is CASSPGTMGNEQYF.

Notes on this clonotype: A read error may produce the germline difference seen at one junction end. This chain uses TRBV6-1 with TRBJ2-7; either TRBD1 or TRBD2 may supply D (6 bases each). The CDR3 sequence is 15 residues long. Per the germline V gene, CDR1 is MNHNS and CDR2 is SASEGT. This chain's CDR3 is CVSSKGTPGAYEQYF. CDR3 sequence (DNA): TGTGTCAGCAGCAAGGGGACTCCAGGGGCCTACGAGCAGTACTTC.

The rearrangement uses TRBV6-5 and TRBJ2-3; D unclear. V lost 2 bases, J lost 4 bases, and 7 bases lay in between. Looked up from germline, CDR1 is MNHEY and CDR2 is SVGAGI. There are 13 residues in the CDR3. The CDR3 reads CASSYGRPDTQYF. The CDR3 region has the DNA TGTGCCAGCAGTTACGGGCGCCCAGATACGCAGTATTTT.

This rearrangement joins TRBV3-1 to TRBJ1-1; the D gene is possibly TRBD1 (5 bases). The CDR3 length is 15 residues. Per germline, CDR1 LGHDT and CDR2 YNNKEL (reference sequence). V was clipped by 2 bases and J by 0 bases, with 10 bases between them. CDR3 region: CASSQQTALNTEAFF. The CDR3 DNA reads as TGTGCCAGCAGCCAACAGACAGCGCTGAACACTGAAGCTTTCTTT.

The J gene is TRBJ2-1, the V gene TRBV20-1; D unclear. Germline V CDR1 and CDR2: DFQATT, SNEGSKA (reference sequence). Trimming left V 3 bases short and J 0 bases short, with 6 bases between. This CDR3 contains 13 residues. The chain's CDR3 is CSASESSYNEQFF. As DNA, the CDR3 is TGCAGTGCTAGTGAAAGCTCCTACAATGAGCAGTTCTTC.

As concerns this clonotype: One end of the junction does not line up with germline, which may come from a read error. The chain uses TRBV5-1 and TRBJ1-2; TRBD1 might be the D (6 bases). Germline lookup yields CDR1 SGHRS and CDR2 YFSETQ. CDR3 size: 15 residues. The CDR3 protein is CASSSRGLPNDGYTF. For the CDR3, the DNA is TGCGCCAGCAGCTCCAGGGGACTCCCTAACGATGGCTACACCTTC.

The V gene is TRBV29-1, the J gene TRBJ2-4; D uncertain. The CDR3 spans 12 residues. Germline CDR1 and CDR2: SQVTM and ANQGSEA. Trimming shortened V by 6 bases and J by 8 bases, and 14 bases separated the two germline ends. The CDR3 nucleotides read TGCAGCGTCCAGTTGTCTACTGACATTCAGTACTTC. Its protein product is CSVQLSTDIQYF.

The CDR3 region has the DNA TGTGCCAGCAGTGATGGTGTTGGCACTGAAGCTTTCTTT. Its protein is CASSDGVGTEAFF. The V gene is TRBV6-4, the J gene TRBJ1-1; D gene ambiguous. Deletions cut 3 bases from V and 4 bases from J, with 9 bases between. CDR3 length: 13 amino acids. Germline-derived CDR1 and CDR2 are MRHNA and SNTAGT.